The T cell receptor beta chain described here comes from a study of cytomegalovirus exposure and HLA in healthy donors. PCR was performed using 60 Vbeta and 13 Jbeta primers. Sequencing was performed with immunoSEQ multiplex PCR; in TCRdb, only in-frame clones are kept and a portion is missing. The data show approximately 180,000 clones, 85% to 90% seen once. This clone showed up just a few times. CDR3 length equals 15 residues. The V end lost 1 base, the J end lost 2 bases, and 8 bases lay between the germline ends. Germline CDR1 is SEHNR and CDR2 is FQNEAQ (reference sequence). Sequences were obtained from PBMCs. V usage is TRBV7-9 and J usage is TRBJ2-2; tentative D call: TRBD2 (5 bases). This TCR derives from a woman aged 18-29 years in good health and CMV-seronegative. Here the CDR3 DNA reads TGTGCCAGCAGCTTAGGGCTAGCCAACACCGGGGAGCTGTTTTTT. Residues: CASSLGLANTGELFF.